This T cell receptor beta chain was sequenced for a study of cytomegalovirus exposure and HLA in healthy donors. Study-level findings and limits: Later analysis indicated greater clonal expansion among HLA-associated TCR beta chains than among equally common other chains. The study labeled 164 TCR beta chains cytomegalovirus-associated.

This CDR3 has 14 residues. Germline V gene lookup returns CDR1 SGHDN and CDR2 FVKESK. V lost 1 base and J lost 5, with 11 bases in between. Comment on this clone: The antigen is unknown.

The PCR ran on 60 Vbeta and 13 Jbeta primers. Measured with immunoSEQ multiplex PCR; TCRdb has only the in-frame clones, and not every one. The sample comprises 200,000 or so clones, 75% to 85% of which are singletons, and approximately 0.4% rests with the top ten. The sequenced material came from PBMCs. The rearrangement uses TRBV14 and TRBJ1-1, with D perhaps matching TRBD1 (5 bases). The origin of this receptor is a male donor in good health and CMV-seropositive. The CDR3 DNA is TGTGCCAGCAGCCAAGCCTATGGGGGGACTGAAGCTTTCTTT. It specifies CASSQAYGGTEAFF.